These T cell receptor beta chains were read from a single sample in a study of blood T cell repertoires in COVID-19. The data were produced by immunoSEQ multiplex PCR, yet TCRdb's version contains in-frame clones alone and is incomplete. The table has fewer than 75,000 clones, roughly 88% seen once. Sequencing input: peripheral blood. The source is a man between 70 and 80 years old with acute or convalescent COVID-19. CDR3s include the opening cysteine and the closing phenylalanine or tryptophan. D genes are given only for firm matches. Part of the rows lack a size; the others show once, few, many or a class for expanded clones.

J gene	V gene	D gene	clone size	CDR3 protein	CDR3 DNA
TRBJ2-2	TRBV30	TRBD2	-	CAWSPDGLAGGPTGELFF	TGTGCCTGGAGTCCTGACGGACTAGCGGGGGGGCCCACCGGGGAGCTGTTTTTT
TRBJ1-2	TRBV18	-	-	CASSESRVTGYGYTF	TGTGCCAGCTCAGAGAGCAGGGTGACTGGCTATGGCTACACCTTC
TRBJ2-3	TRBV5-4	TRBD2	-	CAPRPRIAGGDTDTQYF	TGTGCCCCACGACCAAGGATAGCGGGGGGGGATACAGATACGCAGTATTTT
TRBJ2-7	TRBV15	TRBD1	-	CATSSDRDRSYEQYF	TGTGCCACCAGCAGTGACCGGGACAGGAGCTACGAGCAGTACTTC
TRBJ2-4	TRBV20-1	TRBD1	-	CSASPRTGVKNIQYF	TGCAGTGCTAGTCCACGGACAGGGGTCAAAAACATTCAGTACTTC
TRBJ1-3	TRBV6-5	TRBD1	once	CASSSGGTGNTIYF	TGTGCCAGCAGTTCAGGGGGAACTGGAAACACCATATATTTT
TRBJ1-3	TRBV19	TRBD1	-	CASRGTGGNTIYF	TGTGCCAGTAGGGGGACAGGAGGAAACACCATATATTTT
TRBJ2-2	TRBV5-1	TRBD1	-	CASSNGTVTGELFF	TGCGCCAGCAGCAACGGGACAGTGACCGGGGAGCTGTTTTTT
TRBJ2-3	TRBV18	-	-	CASSPLPGQVSTDTQYF	TGTGCCAGCTCACCACTACCGGGACAAGTCAGCACAGATACGCAGTATTTT
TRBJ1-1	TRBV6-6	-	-	CASSLDTEAFF	TGTGCCAGCAGTTTAGACACTGAAGCTTTCTTT
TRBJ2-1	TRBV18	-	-	CASTTGPAEQFF	TGTGCCAGCACCACAGGGCCGGCTGAGCAGTTCTTC
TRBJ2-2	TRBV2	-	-	CASRYTVSTGELFF	TGTGCCAGCAGGTATACGGTGAGCACCGGGGAGCTGTTTTTT